The next 9 T cell receptor beta chains were all read from a single sample in a study of Ad26.COV2.S vaccination and SARS-CoV-2 variants. Produced via immunoSEQ multiplex PCR; TCRdb's table is partial and in-frame only. Of about 680,000 clones in the sample, about 90% are singletons; the top ten hold about 1.5%. Treatment in this sample: roughly 18 received Ad26.COV2.S at low or high dose, single or two shots; about 5 received placebo; per-sample allocation not given. Sampling was done on day 63 after the first vaccine or placebo injection. The sample in question was peripheral blood, obtained in a trial of Ad26.COV2.S vaccine versus placebo. Receptors originate from a person aged 18 to 65 who received the Ad26.COV2.S COVID-19 vaccine or a placebo.

The V and J genes are TRBV9 and TRBJ2-2, with TRBD1 matching over 10 bases. The CDR3 spans 15 residues. In germline, CDR1 is SGDLS, CDR2 YYNGEE. The V gene end was trimmed by 0 bases and the J gene end by 6 bases; junction bases not matched to a gene: 2. The CDR3, as DNA: TGTGCCAGCAGCGTAGTTGGACAGGGGGCCGGGGAGCTGTTTTTT. Its translation is CASSVVGQGAGELFF. Using reference TRBV9 and TRBJ2-2 for the parts outside the CDR3, the full variable domain is DSGVTQTPKHLITATGQRVTLRCSPRSGDLSVYWYQQSLDQGLQFLIQYYNGEERAKGNILERFSAQQFPDLHSELNLSSLELGDSALYFCASSVVGQGAGELFFGEGSRLTVL.

This clone was seen more than once but under ten times. The J gene is TRBJ1-5, the V gene TRBV27, with a possible D match to TRBD1 (5 bases). V was pared by 9 bases and J by 5 bases, with 14 bases between. The CDR3 length is 13 residues. In germline, CDR1 is MNHEY, CDR2 SMNVEV (reference sequence). The CDR3 region is CASGVRGHQPQHF. DNA of the CDR3: TGTGCCAGTGGCGTGAGGGGCCATCAGCCCCAGCATTTT.

This clone was seen a single time. The CDR3 is CAWSPGNEQYF. DNA for the CDR3: TGTGCCTGGAGCCCCGGGAACGAGCAGTACTTC. The chain has TRBV30 and TRBJ2-7; weak D call: TRBD2 (5 bases). This CDR3 spans 11 amino acids. Trimming took off 3 bases at V and 5 bases at J, with 8 bases between the two ends. Germline CDR1 is GTSNPN and CDR2 is SVGIG (reference sequence).

The V call is TRBV30, the J call TRBJ2-2, with D perhaps TRBD1 (5 bases). Trimming left V 2 bases short and J 4 bases short, with 8 bases between. CDR1 GTSNPN and CDR2 SVGIG come from the germline V gene (reference sequence). The CDR3 runs 13 residues. The CDR3 nucleotides read TGTGCCTGGAGTTTGGACATCACCGGGGAGCTGTTTTTT. As protein: CAWSLDITGELFF.

The V gene is TRBV5-1, the J gene TRBJ1-2; D remains unclear. Germline CDR1 SGHRS, CDR2 YFSETQ. V was shortened by 3 bases and J by 1 base, with 16 bases between the two germline ends. The CDR3 is made up of 16 amino acids. This CDR3 reads CASSSSGGEGNYGYTF. As DNA, the CDR3 is TGCGCCAGCAGCTCTTCGGGTGGCGAGGGTAACTATGGCTACACCTTC.

V is TRBV27 and J is TRBJ1-3, with D possibly TRBD1 on 6 matching bases. The CDR3 extends over 17 amino acids. The V end was cut by 4 bases, the J end by 0 bases, with 16 bases between. Per the germline V gene, CDR1 is MNHEY and CDR2 is SMNVEV (reference sequence). CDR3 bases: TGTGCCAGCAGTTCGACAGGCCCCCGCAACTCTGGAAACACCATATATTTT. Its protein product is CASSSTGPRNSGNTIYF.

The genes are TRBV19 and TRBJ1-4; 9 bases are a match to TRBD1. Germline lookup yields CDR1 LNHDA and CDR2 SQIVND (reference sequence). The CDR3 is made up of 14 amino acids. V shed 5 bases, J shed 7 bases, and the junction held 5 bases outside the gene matches. The CDR3 protein is CASSAGTGSEKLFF. CDR3 sequence (DNA): TGTGCCAGTAGTGCCGGGACAGGGAGTGAAAAACTGTTTTTT. Full variable domain (remainder filled in from reference TRBV19 and TRBJ1-4): DGGITQSPKYLFRKEGQNVTLSCEQNLNHDAMYWYRQDPGQGLRLIYYSQIVNDFQKGDIAEGYSVSREKKESFPLTVTSAQKNPTAFYLCASSAGTGSEKLFFGSGTQLSVL.

The rearrangement joins TRBV10-3 to TRBJ2-1; D unclear. V lost 4 bases and J lost 2, with 6 bases in between. Looked up from germline, CDR1 is ENHRY and CDR2 is SYGVKD. The length of the CDR3 is 13 residues. In nucleotides, the CDR3 is TGTGCCATCAGTGCGGGTACCTACAATGAGCAGTTCTTC. This sequence encodes CAISAGTYNEQFF.

The chain has TRBV30 and TRBJ1-2, with 7 bases lining up with TRBD1. From germline, CDR1 is GTSNPN and CDR2 SVGIG (reference sequence). V gave up 5 bases and J gave up 4 bases; unmatched junction bases: 4. The CDR3 spans 12 residues. This CDR3 reads CAWAGGSYGYTF. The CDR3 DNA follows: TGTGCCTGGGCAGGGGGAAGCTATGGCTACACCTTC.